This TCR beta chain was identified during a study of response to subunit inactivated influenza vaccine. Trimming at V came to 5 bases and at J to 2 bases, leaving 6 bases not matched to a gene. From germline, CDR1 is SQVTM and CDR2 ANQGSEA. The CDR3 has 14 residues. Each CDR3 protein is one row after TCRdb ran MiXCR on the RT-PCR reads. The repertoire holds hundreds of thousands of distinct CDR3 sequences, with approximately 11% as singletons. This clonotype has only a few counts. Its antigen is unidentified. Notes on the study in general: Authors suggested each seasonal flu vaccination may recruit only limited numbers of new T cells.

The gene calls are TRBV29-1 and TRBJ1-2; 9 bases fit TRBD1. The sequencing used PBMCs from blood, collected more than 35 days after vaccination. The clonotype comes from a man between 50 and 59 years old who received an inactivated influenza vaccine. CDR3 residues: CSVNTGGLNYGYTF. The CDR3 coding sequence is TGCAGCGTTAATACAGGGGGCCTAAACTATGGCTACACCTTC.